This entry lists 15 T cell receptor beta chains sequenced from one sample in a study of blood T cell repertoires in COVID-19. Libraries were prepared by immunoSEQ multiplex PCR; TCRdb keeps only in-frame clonotypes and omits some of them. The table includes 150,000 or so clones, more than 70% detected once. The sample consisted of peripheral blood. The source of these receptors is a man between 18 and 35 years old with active or convalescent COVID-19.

The chain links TRBV4-1 to TRBJ2-3; a possible D gene is TRBD2 (5 bases). V lost 0 bases and J 1 base, leaving 8 bases between the germline ends. The CDR3 is 15 amino acids. CDR1 and CDR2 (germline): MGHRA, YSYEKL. The DNA of the CDR3 is TGCGCCAGCAGCCAAGATCGGGGAGGCACAGATACGCAGTATTTT. Protein product: CASSQDRGGTDTQYF.

The chain recombines TRBV7-9 with TRBJ2-7; 9 bases are shared with TRBD1. V was pared by 4 bases and J by 4 bases, with 5 bases of the junction left unmatched. Germline V gene data show CDR1 as SEHNR and CDR2 as FQNEAQ (reference sequence). This CDR3 is 14 amino acids long. The CDR3 sequence is CASSYPDRGYEQYF. In DNA, the CDR3 is TGTGCCAGCAGCTACCCGGACAGGGGATACGAGCAGTACTTC. Supplemented by reference TRBV7-9 and TRBJ2-7, the full variable domain reads DTGVSQNPRHKITKRGQNVTFRCDPISEHNRLYWYRQTLGQGPEFLTYFQNEAQLEKSRLLSDRFSAERPKGSFSTLEIQRTEQGDSAMYLCASSYPDRGYEQYFGPGTRLTVT.

The chain couples TRBV6-5 to TRBJ1-1; D might be TRBD1 (6 bases). CDR3 length: 14 amino acids. V lost 6 bases, J lost 5 bases, and 16 bases lay in between. Germline V gene sequence: CDR1 MNHEY, CDR2 SVGAGI. The chain's CDR3 is CASRVGGAWTEAFF. The CDR3, as DNA: TGTGCCAGCAGAGTAGGGGGAGCATGGACTGAAGCTTTCTTT.

J is TRBJ2-1 and V is TRBV29-1; possible D gene TRBD2, 6 bases. Trimming took 8 bases from V and 7 from J, leaving 18 bases between them. Germline V gives CDR1 SQVTM, CDR2 ANQGSEA. The CDR3 length is 13 residues. The CDR3 coding sequence is TGCAGCCTGGGCCTTACTAGCATGAATGAGCAGTTCTTC. Its translation is CSLGLTSMNEQFF.

A word on this clone: The junction differs from germline at one of its ends, possibly a read error. The chain recombines TRBV5-1 with TRBJ1-5; tentative D call: TRBD1 (5 bases). This CDR3 contains 15 residues. The germline gives CDR1 SGHRS, CDR2 YFSETQ. The CDR3 nucleotides are TGCGCCAGCAGGCCCGGGCAGGGAACCTTTCAGCTCCAGCATTTT. The encoded protein is CASRPGQGTFQLQHF.

This clone was observed a single time. J is TRBJ1-4 and V is TRBV14, with 7 bases fitting TRBD1. Germline loops: CDR1 SGHDN, CDR2 FVKESK. V shed 2 bases and J 4 bases; nucleotides not matched to a gene: 4. The CDR3 spans 15 residues. CDR3 sequence reads: CASSQRDRLNEKLFF. The DNA for the CDR3 is TGTGCCAGCAGCCAACGGGACAGACTTAATGAAAAACTGTTTTTT.

The chain combines TRBV18 with TRBJ2-5, with TRBD1 matching over 7 bases. With 4 bases clipped from V and 4 bases from J, the junction kept 9 bases outside the gene matches. The germline CDR1 and CDR2 sequences are KGHSH and LQKENI. This CDR3 has 15 amino acids. DNA of the CDR3: TGTGCCAGCTCACGGTCCGGGACAGCTGGAGAGACCCAGTACTTC. Translation gives CASSRSGTAGETQYF.

The V and J genes are TRBV7-9 and TRBJ1-1, with no clear D. The germline CDR1 and CDR2 sequences are SEHNR and FQNEAQ (reference sequence). The CDR3 runs 12 residues. With 1 base removed from V and 5 bases from J, the gap between germline ends came to 5 bases. CDR3 region: CASSLGSTEAFF. The CDR3 DNA reads TGTGCCAGCAGCTTAGGGAGTACTGAAGCTTTCTTT.

This rearrangement joins TRBV7-2 to TRBJ2-7; 8 nucleotides align to TRBD1. Per germline, CDR1 SGHTA and CDR2 FQGNSA. The CDR3 covers 16 residues. V was pared by 3 bases and J by 2 bases, with 9 bases of the junction left unmatched. The CDR3 sequence: CASSLAGGPGTYEQYF. The CDR3, as DNA: TGTGCCAGCAGCTTGGCAGGGGGCCCGGGGACCTACGAGCAGTACTTC.

This sequence joins TRBV3-1 (or the pseudogene TRBV3-2) and TRBJ2-7, with 11 bases aligning to TRBD1. J gave up 4 bases and V 4 bases, and 3 bases lay outside the gene matches. CDR3 length: 14 amino acids. Germline V lookup: CDR1 LGHDT, CDR2 YNNKEL (reference sequence). Written as DNA, the CDR3 is TGTGCCAGCAGCCTGGGACAGGGGGGTTACGAGCAGTACTTC. Protein product: CASSLGQGGYEQYF.

The chain couples TRBV27 to TRBJ2-5; 7 nucleotides match TRBD2. Germline CDR1 MNHEY, CDR2 SMNVEV (reference sequence). V lost 2 bases to trimming and J lost 4 bases; unmatched junction nucleotides: 7. The CDR3 covers 15 residues. The CDR3 DNA sequence: TGTGCCAGCAGTTTACTGGCGGGAGTAGGAGAGACCCAGTACTTC. This gives the protein CASSLLAGVGETQYF.

The chain employs TRBV6-6 and TRBJ2-3; tentatively, D is TRBD1 (6 bases). Trimming took off 2 bases at V and 6 bases at J, with 18 bases between the two ends. The CDR3 is 16 amino acids. Germline-derived CDR1 and CDR2 are MNHNY and SVGAGI (reference sequence). The CDR3 is CASSYRLGAAIDTQYF. The CDR3 region has the DNA TGTGCCAGCAGTTACCGGTTGGGGGCGGCCATCGATACGCAGTATTTT.

The J gene is TRBJ1-1, the V gene TRBV30; D is possibly TRBD1 (5 bases). Germline V gene lookup returns CDR1 GTSNPN and CDR2 SVGIG (reference sequence). With 5 bases removed from V and 6 bases from J, the gap between germline ends came to 16 bases. CDR3 length: 13 amino acids. CDR3 sequence: CAWGAGLAAEAFF. In DNA, the CDR3 is TGTGCCTGGGGGGCGGGGTTGGCCGCTGAAGCTTTCTTT.

This chain connects TRBV9 to TRBJ2-2, with a possible D match to TRBD1 (5 bases). The germline gives CDR1 SGDLS, CDR2 YYNGEE. Trimming removed 5 bases from V and 2 bases from J, with 10 bases in between. The CDR3 extends over 14 amino acids. CDR3 nucleotide sequence: TGTGCCAGCAGAACTGACAGCAACACCGGGGAGCTGTTTTTT. This translates into CASRTDSNTGELFF. The full variable domain, in which reference TRBV9 and TRBJ2-2 provide the parts outside the CDR3, is DSGVTQTPKHLITATGQRVTLRCSPRSGDLSVYWYQQSLDQGLQFLIQYYNGEERAKGNILERFSAQQFPDLHSELNLSSLELGDSALYFCASRTDSNTGELFFGEGSRLTVL.

On this clone itself: Other nucleotide sequences in the sample specify the same CDR3. J is TRBJ1-2 and V is TRBV7-9; D not certain. The CDR3 covers 13 residues. Trimming left V 1 base short and J 2 bases short, with 5 bases between. Germline CDR1 is SEHNR and CDR2 is FQNEAQ (reference sequence). CDR3 coding DNA: TGTGCCAGCAGCTTAGGGCAGAACTATGGCTACACCTTC. Its translation: CASSLGQNYGYTF.